One and the same sample provided the 4 T cell receptor beta chains below, sequenced in a study of blood T cells in healthy people across ages. Next came a second PCR, run for about 6 to 12 cycles, which used a sample-barcoded 5' primer along with a J-beta primer mix. MiXCR, run by TCRdb on the 5' RACE reads, gives a single entry per CDR3 protein. The table shows 600,000 to 800,000 distinct CDR3 sequences, with around 52% occurring only once. Sequencing was performed on blood. These receptors all come from a woman of 80 years or more in good health.

The chain combines TRBV20-1 with TRBJ1-1; D is ambiguous. Germline V gives CDR1 DFQATT, CDR2 SNEGSKA (reference sequence). V gave up 6 bases and J gave up 6 bases, with 20 bases separating them. This CDR3 has 14 residues. For the CDR3, the DNA is TGCAGTGCCCCATTCAGGCAAGGCGTGGCTGAAGCTTTCTTT. Translated, it gives CSAPFRQGVAEAFF.

This clonotype has at least ten counts. The gene calls are TRBV5-1 and TRBJ2-7; D remains unclear. V lost 4 bases and J lost 5, with 16 bases in between. Germline CDR1 SGHRS, CDR2 YFSETQ. The CDR3 consists of 14 residues. The CDR3 loop reads CASSPELSLDEQYF. The CDR3 DNA is TGCGCCAGCAGCCCCGAACTCTCCCTCGACGAGCAGTACTTC.

This clonotype was picked up one time. The rearrangement uses TRBV29-1 and TRBJ2-7; D may be TRBD1 (6 bases). In germline, CDR1 is SQVTM, CDR2 ANQGSEA. This CDR3 spans 13 amino acids. The ends were cut back, 5 bases at V and 0 bases at J, with 11 bases in the middle. The CDR3 DNA is TGCAGCGTTCGGACAGCTGACTCCTACGAGCAGTACTTC. Amino acids: CSVRTADSYEQYF.

This clonotype turned up a few times. The V gene is TRBV5-1, the J gene TRBJ1-1; D not resolved. The CDR3 loop spans 15 amino acids. V lost 4 bases and J lost 2, with 15 bases in between. Germline V gene data show CDR1 as SGHRS and CDR2 as YFSETQ. This chain's CDR3 is CASSPLPPVNTEAFF. DNA of the CDR3: TGCGCCAGCAGCCCCCTCCCCCCAGTAAACACTGAAGCTTTCTTT. Combining the CDR3 with reference TRBV5-1 and TRBJ1-1 gives the whole variable domain KAGVTQTPRYLIKTRGQQVTLSCSPISGHRSVSWYQQTPGQGLQFLFEYFSETQRNKGNFPGRFSGRQFSNSRSEMNVSTLELGDSALYLCASSPLPPVNTEAFFGQGTRLTVV.